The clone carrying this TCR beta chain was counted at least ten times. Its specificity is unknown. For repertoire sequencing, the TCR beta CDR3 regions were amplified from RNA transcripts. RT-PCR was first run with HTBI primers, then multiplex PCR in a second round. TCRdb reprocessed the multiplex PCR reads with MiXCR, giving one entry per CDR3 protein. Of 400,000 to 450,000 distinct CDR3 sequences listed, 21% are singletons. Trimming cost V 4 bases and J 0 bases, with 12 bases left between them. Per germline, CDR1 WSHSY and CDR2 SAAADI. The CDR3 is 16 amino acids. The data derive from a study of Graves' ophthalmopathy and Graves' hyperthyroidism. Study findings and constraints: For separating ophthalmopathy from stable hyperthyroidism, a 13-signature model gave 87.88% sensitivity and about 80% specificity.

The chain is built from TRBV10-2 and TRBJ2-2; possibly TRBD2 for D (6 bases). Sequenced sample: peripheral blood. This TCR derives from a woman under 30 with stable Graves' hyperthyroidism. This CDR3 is CASSAPAGSNTGELFF. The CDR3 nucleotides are TGCGCCAGCAGTGCACCTGCGGGATCGAACACCGGGGAGCTGTTTTTT.